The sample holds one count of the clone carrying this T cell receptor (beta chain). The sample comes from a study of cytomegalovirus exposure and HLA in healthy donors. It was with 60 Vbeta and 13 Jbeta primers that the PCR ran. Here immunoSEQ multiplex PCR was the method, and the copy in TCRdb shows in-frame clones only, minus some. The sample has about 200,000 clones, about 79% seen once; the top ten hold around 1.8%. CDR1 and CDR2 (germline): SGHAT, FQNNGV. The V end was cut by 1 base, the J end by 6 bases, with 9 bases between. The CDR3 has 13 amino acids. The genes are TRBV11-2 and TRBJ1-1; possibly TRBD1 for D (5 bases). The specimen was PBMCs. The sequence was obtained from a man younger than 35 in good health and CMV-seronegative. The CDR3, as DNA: TGTGCCAGCAGCTTAGTCCGGGGGGCTGAAGCTTTCTTT. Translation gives CASSLVRGAEAFF.